Detailed here is one T cell receptor (beta chain). Its antigen is still unknown. This sample is part of a study of T cell responses to AZD1222 COVID-19 vaccine. Overall study findings and caveats: Spike was spanned by vaccine-associated CD4 TCRs, with dominance at 160-218 and 743-854. All repertoire sampling was performed exclusively after the peak T cell response.

Libraries were prepared by immunoSEQ multiplex PCR; TCRdb keeps only in-frame clonotypes and omits some of them. The table shows approximately 85,000 clones, with just over 85% occurring only once. The specimen comprised peripheral blood, sampled on day 0 of AZD1222 vaccination. The sequence came from an adult in good health.

This chain's CDR3 is CASSRTGENTIYF. The CDR3 coding sequence is TGTGCCAGCAGCCGGACAGGGGAAAACACCATATATTTT. V gene TRBV7-8 combines with J gene TRBJ1-3, with 9 bases fitting TRBD1. Trimming at V came to 5 bases and at J to 6 bases, leaving 2 bases not matched to a gene. Germline V gene lookup returns CDR1 SGHVS and CDR2 FQNEAQ. CDR3 length: 13 amino acids.